This is a list of T cell receptor beta chains from one sample in a study of blood T cells in healthy people across ages. TCRdb used MiXCR to reprocess the 5' RACE reads, holding one entry per CDR3 protein. The profile shows nearly 800,000 distinct CDR3 sequences, roughly 25% of them singletons. These same data were also listed under a study on T cells of mothers and their children.

Sequencing was done on a sample of blood. These receptors all stem from a boy younger than 18 in good health. Each CDR3 is given with its conserved first and last residue. The order of the fields is D gene, V gene, J gene, clone size, CDR3 protein, CDR3 DNA. The D gene is left open where the match is weak. Clone size is not always given. Where it is, it says once, few, many or a class for expanded clones.

>NA|TRBV5-1|TRBJ1-4|NA
CASSLSFGGSATNEKLFF
TGCGCCAGCAGCTTAAGTTTTGGAGGCAGCGCAACTAATGAAAAACTGTTTTTT
>TRBD2|TRBV4-3|TRBJ2-7|NA
CASSQDGRDHYEQYF
TGCGCCAGCAGCCAAGATGGGAGGGACCACTACGAGCAGTACTTC
>NA|TRBV4-1|TRBJ2-5|few
CASSQDQGMETQYF
TGCGCCAGCAGCCAAGATCAGGGTATGGAGACCCAGTACTTC
>NA|TRBV14|TRBJ2-1|NA
CASSQVPRGNRDEQFF
TGTGCCAGCAGCCAAGTACCGCGGGGAAATCGGGATGAGCAGTTCTTC
>NA|TRBV5-1|TRBJ2-5|NA
CASSLSRIKGETQYF
TGCGCCAGCAGCTTATCACGGATAAAGGGGGAGACCCAGTACTTC
>NA|TRBV7-8|TRBJ2-5|NA
CASSLEENWGGTQETQYF
TGTGCCAGCAGCTTAGAGGAGAATTGGGGCGGAACACAAGAGACCCAGTACTTC
>TRBD1|TRBV28|TRBJ1-2|NA
CASSFRSWDRVNGYTF
TGTGCCAGCAGTTTTCGCTCCTGGGACAGGGTAAACGGCTACACCTTC
>TRBD2|TRBV20-1|TRBJ2-1|NA
CSAREGAGGYNEQFF
TGCAGTGCTAGGGAGGGAGCGGGAGGTTACAATGAGCAGTTCTTC
>NA|TRBV2|TRBJ2-7|NA
CASSDPGLSYEQYF
TGTGCCAGCAGTGATCCGGGACTCTCCTACGAGCAGTACTTC
>TRBD1|TRBV4-3|TRBJ2-3|few
CASSQSPGQGLYF
TGCGCCAGCAGCCAATCTCCGGGACAGGGGTTGTATTTT
>NA|TRBV20-1|TRBJ1-2|NA
CSARDRARGPNYGYTF
TGCAGTGCTAGAGATCGGGCCAGGGGCCCTAACTATGGCTACACCTTC
>NA|TRBV15|TRBJ2-1|many
CATSRVTGEYNEQFF
TGTGCCACCAGCAGAGTTACAGGAGAGTACAATGAGCAGTTCTTC
>TRBD1|TRBV28|TRBJ2-7|once
CASSPTGTGKYEQYF
TGTGCCAGCAGTCCAACCGGGACAGGGAAATACGAGCAGTACTTC
>NA|TRBV14|TRBJ1-4|NA
CASSQQISANEKLFF
TGTGCCAGCAGCCAGCAGATCTCAGCTAATGAAAAACTGTTTTTT
>NA|TRBV24-1|TRBJ2-5|NA
CATSDLRSETQYF
TGTGCCACCAGTGATTTGCGGTCAGAGACCCAGTACTTC
>TRBD2|TRBV6-6|TRBJ2-4|NA
CASSHFLAGGGLAKNIQYF
TGTGCCAGCAGCCACTTCCTAGCGGGGGGCGGCCTAGCCAAAAACATTCAGTACTTC
>NA|TRBV5-1|TRBJ1-1|NA
CASSLNPTEASF
TGCGCCAGCAGCTTGAACCCCACCGAAGCTTCCTTT
>NA|TRBV27|TRBJ1-4|NA
CASRLLGGEPEKLFF
TGTGCCAGCAGGTTGCTGGGAGGGGAGCCGGAAAAACTGTTTTTT
>NA|TRBV15|TRBJ2-3|few
CATSDGASSTDTQYF
TGTGCCACCAGCGACGGGGCGTCAAGCACAGATACGCAGTATTTT
>TRBD1|TRBV11-2|TRBJ2-3|few
CASSPRTGFLTDTQYF
TGTGCCAGCAGCCCCCGGACAGGGTTTCTTACAGATACGCAGTATTTT
>TRBD1|TRBV20-1|TRBJ2-6|NA
CSANGARGPGANVLTF
TGCAGTGCTAATGGGGCCAGGGGGCCTGGGGCCAACGTCCTGACTTTC
>NA|TRBV7-9|TRBJ1-2|few
CASSLRGDPGDYGYTF
TGTGCCAGCAGCTTAAGGGGGGACCCAGGGGACTATGGCTACACCTTC
>NA|TRBV5-1|TRBJ2-7|many
CASSLTGPTYEQYF
TGTGCCAGCAGTTTAACGGGGCCCACCTACGAGCAGTACTTC
>NA|TRBV29-1|TRBJ2-5|few
CSVEGGSTGDYQETQYF
TGCAGCGTCGAGGGGGGGTCTACAGGGGACTACCAAGAGACCCAGTACTTC
>TRBD2|TRBV10-3|TRBJ2-1|NA
CAISETSGRPYNEQFF
TGTGCCATCAGTGAAACTAGCGGGAGGCCCTACAATGAGCAGTTCTTC
>NA|TRBV4-3|TRBJ2-7|once
CASSQDVQVSYEQYF
TGCGCCAGCAGCCAGGATGTGCAGGTTTCCTACGAGCAGTACTTC
>NA|TRBV12-3/TRBV12-4|TRBJ1-6|NA
CASSNRQLYNSPLHF
TGTGCCAGCAGTAATCGACAGCTCTATAATTCACCCCTCCACTTT
>NA|TRBV7-9|TRBJ1-1|NA
CASWGGTEAFF
TGTGCCAGCTGGGGTGGTACTGAAGCTTTCTTT
>NA|TRBV6-5|TRBJ1-1|NA
CASSRGYMNTEAFF
TGTGCCAGCAGTAGGGGCTACATGAACACTGAAGCTTTCTTT
>NA|TRBV12-3/TRBV12-4|TRBJ1-4|NA
CASSRGGYEKLFF
TGTGCCAGCAGCAGGGGCGGGTATGAAAAACTGTTTTTT
>NA|TRBV29-1|TRBJ2-7|many
CSVVPSNSYEQYF
TGCAGCGTTGTTCCATCAAACTCCTACGAGCAGTACTTC
>TRBD1|TRBV28|TRBJ2-5|few
CASSLSEQGASFGETQYF
TGTGCCAGCAGTTTATCGGAACAGGGGGCGTCTTTCGGAGAGACCCAGTACTTC
>NA|TRBV29-1|TRBJ1-4|few
CSVVSGTSNEKLFF
TGCAGCGTTGTTAGCGGGACAAGTAATGAAAAACTGTTTTTT
>NA|TRBV4-3|TRBJ2-7|NA
CASSQAPQGIPYEQYF
TGCGCCAGCAGCCAAGCCCCTCAGGGAATTCCCTACGAGCAGTACTTC
>NA|TRBV14|TRBJ2-3|few
CAGSQGVTGFDYF
TGTGCCGGCAGCCAAGGAGTCACAGGGTTCGATTATTTT
>TRBD1|TRBV12-3/TRBV12-4|TRBJ1-4|NA
CASSQTGAGEKLFF
TGTGCCAGCAGCCAAACAGGGGCGGGTGAAAAACTGTTTTTT
>NA|TRBV20-1|TRBJ2-3|NA
CSARVSGGTDTQYF
TGCAGTGCTAGAGTGTCAGGGGGCACAGATACGCAGTATTTT
>NA|TRBV9|TRBJ1-3|many
CASIGDGNTIYF
TGTGCCAGCATCGGGGATGGAAACACCATATATTTT
>TRBD2|TRBV6-1|TRBJ2-1|NA
CASSVAGGFHHF
TGTGCCAGCAGTGTCGCGGGGGGATTCCACCACTTC
>NA|TRBV18|TRBJ1-1|NA
CASSSGLDTEAFF
TGTGCCAGCTCATCAGGACTTGACACTGAAGCTTTCTTT
>TRBD1|TRBV6-1|TRBJ1-1|NA
CASRLGQGAWNTEAFF
TGTGCCAGCCGCCTTGGACAGGGGGCTTGGAACACTGAAGCTTTCTTT
>TRBD2|TRBV7-2|TRBJ2-5|NA
CASSYIGTSGSTQYF
TGTGCCAGCAGCTATATCGGGACCAGCGGGAGCACCCAGTACTTC
>TRBD2|TRBV27|TRBJ2-1|NA
CASSPRTSGTWDEQFF
TGTGCCAGCAGCCCAAGGACTAGCGGGACCTGGGATGAGCAGTTCTTC
>NA|TRBV5-1|TRBJ2-2|few
CASTPDVGTGELFF
TGCGCCAGTACCCCAGATGTGGGGACCGGGGAGCTGTTTTTT
>NA|TRBV6-2/TRBV6-3|TRBJ2-5|NA
CASSYSTKETQYF
TGTGCCAGCAGTTACTCGACGAAGGAGACCCAGTACTTC
>NA|TRBV12-3/TRBV12-4|TRBJ2-6|NA
CASTPGLGANVLTF
TGTGCCAGCACCCCGGGCCTAGGGGCCAACGTCCTGACTTTC
>TRBD1|TRBV29-1|TRBJ2-7|NA
CSVENRTGGNEQYF
TGCAGCGTTGAAAACCGAACAGGGGGCAACGAGCAGTACTTC
>NA|TRBV7-2|TRBJ2-1|NA
CASSPQQDEQFF
TGTGCCAGCAGCCCCCAACAGGATGAGCAGTTCTTC
>NA|TRBV20-1|TRBJ1-3|NA
CSARDTFPGPGNTIYF
TGCAGTGCTAGAGACACATTTCCAGGTCCCGGGAACACCATATATTTT
>NA|TRBV29-1|TRBJ2-7|few
CSVEDPGRPPEQYF
TGCAGCGTTGAAGATCCTGGCAGGCCCCCGGAGCAGTACTTC